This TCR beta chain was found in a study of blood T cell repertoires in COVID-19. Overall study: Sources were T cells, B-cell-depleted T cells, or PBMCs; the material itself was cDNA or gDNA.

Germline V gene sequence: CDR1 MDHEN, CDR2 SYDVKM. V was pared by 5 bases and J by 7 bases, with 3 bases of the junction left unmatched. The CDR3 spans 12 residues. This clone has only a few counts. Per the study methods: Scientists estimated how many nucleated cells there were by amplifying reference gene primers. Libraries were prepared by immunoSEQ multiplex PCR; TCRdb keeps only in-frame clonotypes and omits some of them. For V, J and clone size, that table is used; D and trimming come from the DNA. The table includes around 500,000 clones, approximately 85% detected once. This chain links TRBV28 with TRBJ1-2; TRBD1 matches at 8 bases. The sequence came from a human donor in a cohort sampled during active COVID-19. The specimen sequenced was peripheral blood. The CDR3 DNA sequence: TGTGCCAGCAGTCAGACAGGGGCTGGCTACACCTTC. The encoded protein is CASSQTGAGYTF.